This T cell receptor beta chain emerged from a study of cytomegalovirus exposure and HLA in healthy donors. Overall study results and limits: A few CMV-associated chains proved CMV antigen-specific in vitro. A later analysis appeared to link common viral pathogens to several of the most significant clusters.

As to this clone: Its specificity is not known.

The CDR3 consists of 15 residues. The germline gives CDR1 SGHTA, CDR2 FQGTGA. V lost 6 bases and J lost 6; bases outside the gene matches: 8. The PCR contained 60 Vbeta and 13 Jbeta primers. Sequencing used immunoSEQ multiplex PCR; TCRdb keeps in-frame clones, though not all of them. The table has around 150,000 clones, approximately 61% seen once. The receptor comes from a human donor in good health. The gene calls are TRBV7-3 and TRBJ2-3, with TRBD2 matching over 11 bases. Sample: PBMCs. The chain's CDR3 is CASSLSGRALDTQYF. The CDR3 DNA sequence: TGTGCCAGCAGTCTTAGCGGGAGGGCCCTCGATACGCAGTATTTT.